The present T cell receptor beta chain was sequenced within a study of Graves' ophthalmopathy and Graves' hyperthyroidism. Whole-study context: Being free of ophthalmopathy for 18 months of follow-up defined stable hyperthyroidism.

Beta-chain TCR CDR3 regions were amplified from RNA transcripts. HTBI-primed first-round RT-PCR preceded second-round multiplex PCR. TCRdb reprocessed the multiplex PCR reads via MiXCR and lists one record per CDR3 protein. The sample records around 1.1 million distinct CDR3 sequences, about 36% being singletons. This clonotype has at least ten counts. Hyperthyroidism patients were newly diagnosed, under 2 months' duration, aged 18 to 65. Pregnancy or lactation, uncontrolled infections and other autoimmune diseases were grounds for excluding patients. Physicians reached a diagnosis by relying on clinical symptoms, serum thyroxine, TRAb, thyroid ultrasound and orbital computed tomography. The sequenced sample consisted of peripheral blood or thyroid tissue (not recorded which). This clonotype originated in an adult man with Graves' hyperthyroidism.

CDR3 coding DNA: TGCAGCGTTGAAGCTAGACAGCCCTGGGGATATGGCTACACCTTC. It translates to CSVEARQPWGYGYTF. The rearrangement links TRBV29-1 to TRBJ1-2, with D maybe TRBD1 (5 bases). The V gene's germline CDR1 is SQVTM and CDR2 ANQGSEA. Trimming stripped 1 base from V and 5 bases from J, with 17 bases between. This CDR3 is 15 amino acids long.